The T cell receptor (beta chain) described here comes from a study of beta chain features in type 1 diabetes. CDR1 SGHTA and CDR2 FQGNSA come from the germline V gene. The V end lost 1 base, the J end lost 5 bases, and 8 bases lay between the germline ends. The CDR3 is 13 amino acids. CD4+ naive, central memory, regulatory and stem cell-like memory cells were sorted via CD45RO/CCR7/CD25/CD127/CD95/CD27. Of the isolated RNA, all was reverse transcribed, and so the sequenced material was expressed TCRB transcripts. Libraries were prepared by immunoSEQ multiplex PCR; TCRdb keeps only in-frame clonotypes and omits some of them. This sample has some 270,000 clones, with about 8.5% found just once.

The sample consisted of central memory CD4+ T cells from blood. The receptor was isolated from a woman aged 18-29 years in good health. The chain combines TRBV7-2 with TRBJ1-1; no clear D. The DNA for the CDR3 is TGTGCCAGCAGCTTAGAACGGCTTACTGAAGCTTTCTTT. Protein product: CASSLERLTEAFF.